This T cell receptor (beta chain) was found in a study of identical twins. About this clonotype itself: Its antigen remains unidentified.

Template switching added a universal primer site; cDNA carried unique molecular identifiers. A single record per CDR3 protein comes from TCRdb applying MiXCR to the 5' RACE reads. The sample has about 530,000 distinct CDR3 sequences, approximately 20% seen once. Germline CDR1 DFQATT, CDR2 SNEGSKA (reference sequence). V was clipped by 6 bases and J by 9 bases, with 15 bases between them. CDR3 length: 12 amino acids. Study findings and constraints: Sequences that were beta out-of-frame showed weaker excess twin sharing.

This same sample was also part of a study on yellow fever vaccine responses in identical twins.

The clonotype comes from a woman younger than 30 in good health. V usage is TRBV20-1 and J usage is TRBJ1-3, with a tentative D call TRBD1 (5 bases). Sequencing was performed on CD4+ T cells sorted from blood. The DNA of the CDR3 is TGCAGTGCAGTGGGAGGGACGGGCACCATATATTTT. Its protein product is CSAVGGTGTIYF.